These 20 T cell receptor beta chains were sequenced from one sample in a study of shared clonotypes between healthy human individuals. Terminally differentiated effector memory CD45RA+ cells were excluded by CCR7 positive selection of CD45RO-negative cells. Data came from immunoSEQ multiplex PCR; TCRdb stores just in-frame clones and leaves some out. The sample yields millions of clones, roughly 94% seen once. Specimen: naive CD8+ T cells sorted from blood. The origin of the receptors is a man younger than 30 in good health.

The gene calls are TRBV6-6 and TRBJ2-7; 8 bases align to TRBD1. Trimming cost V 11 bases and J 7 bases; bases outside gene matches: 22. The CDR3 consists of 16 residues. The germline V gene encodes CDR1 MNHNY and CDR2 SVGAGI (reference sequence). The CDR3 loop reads CALSGLPTGEPEEQYF. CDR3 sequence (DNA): TGTGCCCTCAGCGGGCTGCCGACAGGGGAGCCGGAAGAGCAGTACTTC.

This CDR3 is CASSGWGRGETQYF. DNA of the CDR3: TGTGCCAGCAGTGGGTGGGGGAGAGGGGAGACCCAGTACTTC. The chain combines TRBV6-1 with TRBJ2-5, with D possibly being TRBD1 or TRBD2 (5 bases each). The CDR3 has 14 amino acids. Germline CDR1 and CDR2: MNHNS and SASEGT. Between the trimmed V and J ends, which lost 4 bases and 5 bases, there was a span of 14 bases.

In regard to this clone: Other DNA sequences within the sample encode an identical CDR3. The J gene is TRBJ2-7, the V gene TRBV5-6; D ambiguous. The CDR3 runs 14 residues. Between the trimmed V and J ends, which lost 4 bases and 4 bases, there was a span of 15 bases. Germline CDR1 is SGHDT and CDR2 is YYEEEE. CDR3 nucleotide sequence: TGTGCCAGCAGCCCGGGTCTAGGACCTTACGAGCAGTACTTC. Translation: CASSPGLGPYEQYF.

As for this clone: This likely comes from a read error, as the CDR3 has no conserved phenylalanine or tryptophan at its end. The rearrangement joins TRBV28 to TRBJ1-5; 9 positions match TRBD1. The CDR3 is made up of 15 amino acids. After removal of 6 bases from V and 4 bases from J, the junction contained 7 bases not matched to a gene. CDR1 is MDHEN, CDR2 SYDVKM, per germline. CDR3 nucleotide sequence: TGTGCCAGCAGGCCATGGACAGGGGAGAATCAGCCCCAGCATTCT. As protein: CASRPWTGENQPQHS.

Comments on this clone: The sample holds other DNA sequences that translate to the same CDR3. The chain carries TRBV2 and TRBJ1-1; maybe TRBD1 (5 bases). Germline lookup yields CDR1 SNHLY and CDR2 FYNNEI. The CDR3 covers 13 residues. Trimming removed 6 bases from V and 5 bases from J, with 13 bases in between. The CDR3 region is CASSVQGGTEAFF. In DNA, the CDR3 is TGTGCCAGCAGCGTCCAGGGAGGAACTGAAGCTTTCTTT.

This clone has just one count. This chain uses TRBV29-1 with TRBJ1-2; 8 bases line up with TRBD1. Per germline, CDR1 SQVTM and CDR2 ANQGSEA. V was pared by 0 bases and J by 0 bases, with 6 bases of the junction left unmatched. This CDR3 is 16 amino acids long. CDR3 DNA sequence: TGCAGCGTTGAAGATTTTGACAGGGGTCCTAACTATGGCTACACCTTC. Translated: CSVEDFDRGPNYGYTF.

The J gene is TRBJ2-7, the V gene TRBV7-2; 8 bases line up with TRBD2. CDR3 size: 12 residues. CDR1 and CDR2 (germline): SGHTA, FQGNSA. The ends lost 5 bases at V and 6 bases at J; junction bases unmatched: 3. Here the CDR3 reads CASSLGTSEQYF. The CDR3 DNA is TGTGCCAGCAGCCTCGGGACTAGCGAGCAGTACTTC. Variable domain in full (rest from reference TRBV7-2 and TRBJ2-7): GAGVSQSPSNKVTEKGKDVELRCDPISGHTALYWYRQSLGQGLEFLIYFQGNSAPDKSGLPSDRFSAERTGGSVSTLTIQRTQQEDSAVYLCASSLGTSEQYFGPGTRLTVT.

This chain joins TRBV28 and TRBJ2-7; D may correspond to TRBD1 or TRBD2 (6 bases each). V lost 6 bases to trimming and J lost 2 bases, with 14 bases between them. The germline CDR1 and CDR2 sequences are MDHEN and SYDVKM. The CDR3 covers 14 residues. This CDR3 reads CASSSRGQTYEQYF. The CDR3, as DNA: TGTGCCAGCAGCTCCCGGGGGCAAACCTACGAGCAGTACTTC.

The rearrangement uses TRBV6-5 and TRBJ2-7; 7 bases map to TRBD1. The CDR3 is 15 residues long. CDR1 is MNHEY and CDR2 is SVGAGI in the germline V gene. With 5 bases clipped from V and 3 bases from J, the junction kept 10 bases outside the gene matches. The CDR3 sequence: CASSPRDSPDYEQYF. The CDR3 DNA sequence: TGTGCCAGCAGTCCAAGGGACAGCCCCGACTACGAGCAGTACTTC.

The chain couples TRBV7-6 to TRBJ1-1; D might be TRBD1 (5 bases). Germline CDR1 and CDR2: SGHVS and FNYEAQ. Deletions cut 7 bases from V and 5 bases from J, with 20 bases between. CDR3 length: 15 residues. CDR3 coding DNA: TGTGCCAGCATGGGACCTTTTAACGGGGCGACTGAAGCTTTCTTT. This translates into CASMGPFNGATEAFF. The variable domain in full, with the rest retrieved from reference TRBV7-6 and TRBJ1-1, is GAGVSQSPRYKVTKRGQDVALRCDPISGHVSLYWYRQALGQGPEFLTYFNYEAQQDKSGLPNDRFSAERPEGSISTLTIQRTEQRDSAMYRCASMGPFNGATEAFFGQGTRLTVV.

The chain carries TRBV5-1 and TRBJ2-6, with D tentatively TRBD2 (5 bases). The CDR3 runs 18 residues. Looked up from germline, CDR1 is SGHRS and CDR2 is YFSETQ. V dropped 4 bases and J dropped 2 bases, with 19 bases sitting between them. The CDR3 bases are TGCGCCAGCAGCCTGGACTCGGGCCCCCAAACTGGGGCCAACGTCCTGACTTTC. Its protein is CASSLDSGPQTGANVLTF. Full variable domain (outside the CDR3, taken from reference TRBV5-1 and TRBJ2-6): KAGVTQTPRYLIKTRGQQVTLSCSPISGHRSVSWYQQTPGQGLQFLFEYFSETQRNKGNFPGRFSGRQFSNSRSEMNVSTLELGDSALYLCASSLDSGPQTGANVLTFGAGSRLTVL.

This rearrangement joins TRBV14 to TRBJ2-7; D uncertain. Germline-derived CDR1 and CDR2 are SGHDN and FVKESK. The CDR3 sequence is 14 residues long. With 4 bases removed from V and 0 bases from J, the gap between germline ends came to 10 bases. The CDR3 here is CASSPQDNSYEQYF. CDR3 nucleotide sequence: TGTGCCAGCAGCCCGCAGGATAACTCCTACGAGCAGTACTTC.

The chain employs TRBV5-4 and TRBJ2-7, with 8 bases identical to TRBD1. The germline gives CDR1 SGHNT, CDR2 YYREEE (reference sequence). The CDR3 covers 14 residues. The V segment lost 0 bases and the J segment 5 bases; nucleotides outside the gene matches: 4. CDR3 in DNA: TGTGCCAGCAGCTTGGCTGGGACAGGAGACGAGCAGTACTTC. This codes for CASSLAGTGDEQYF.

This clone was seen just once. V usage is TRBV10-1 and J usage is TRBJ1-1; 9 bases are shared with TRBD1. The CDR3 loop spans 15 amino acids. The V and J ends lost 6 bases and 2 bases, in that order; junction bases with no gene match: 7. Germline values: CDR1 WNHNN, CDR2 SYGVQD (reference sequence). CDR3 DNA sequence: TGCGCCAGCAGCGCCTGGGACAGGGAAAACACTGAAGCTTTCTTT. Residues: CASSAWDRENTEAFF.

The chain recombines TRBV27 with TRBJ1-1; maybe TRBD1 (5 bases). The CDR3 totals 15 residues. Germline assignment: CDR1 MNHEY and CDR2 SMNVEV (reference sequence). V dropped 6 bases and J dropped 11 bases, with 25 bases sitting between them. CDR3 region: CASRVGAEGIGVAFF. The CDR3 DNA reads TGTGCCAGCAGGGTAGGCGCTGAGGGGATTGGGGTGGCTTTCTTT.

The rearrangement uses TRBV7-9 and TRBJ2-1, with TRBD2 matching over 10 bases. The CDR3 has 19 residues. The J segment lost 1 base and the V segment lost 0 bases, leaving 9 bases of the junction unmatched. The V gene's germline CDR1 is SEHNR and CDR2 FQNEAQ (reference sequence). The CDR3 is CASSLAESSGSRSYNEQFF. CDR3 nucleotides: TGTGCCAGCAGCTTAGCTGAGTCTAGCGGGAGCCGTTCCTACAATGAGCAGTTCTTC.

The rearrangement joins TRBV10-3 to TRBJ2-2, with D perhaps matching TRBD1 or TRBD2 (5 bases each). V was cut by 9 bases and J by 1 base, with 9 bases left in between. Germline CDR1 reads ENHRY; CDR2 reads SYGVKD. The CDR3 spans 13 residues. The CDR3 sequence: CAMGPLNTGELFF. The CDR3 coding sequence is TGTGCCATGGGACCGCTGAACACCGGGGAGCTGTTTTTT.

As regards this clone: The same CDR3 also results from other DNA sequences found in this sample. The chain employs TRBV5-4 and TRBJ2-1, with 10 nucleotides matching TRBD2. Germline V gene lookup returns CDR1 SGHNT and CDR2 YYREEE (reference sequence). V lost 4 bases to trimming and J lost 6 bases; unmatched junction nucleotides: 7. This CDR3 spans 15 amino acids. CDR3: CASSRTSGGGNEQFF. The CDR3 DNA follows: TGTGCCAGCAGCAGGACTAGCGGAGGGGGCAATGAGCAGTTCTTC. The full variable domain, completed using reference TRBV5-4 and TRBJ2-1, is ETGVTQSPTHLIKTRGQQVTLRCSSQSGHNTVSWYQQALGQGPQFIFQYYREEENGRGNFPPRFSGLQFPNYSSELNVNALELDDSALYLCASSRTSGGGNEQFFGPGTRLTVL.

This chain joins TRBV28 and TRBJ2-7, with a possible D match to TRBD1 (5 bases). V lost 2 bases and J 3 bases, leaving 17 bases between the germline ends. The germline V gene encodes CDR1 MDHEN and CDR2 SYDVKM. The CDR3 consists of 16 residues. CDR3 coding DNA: TGTGCCAGCAGTTTAGGTCCCAGGGTTGGGGACTACGAGCAGTACTTC. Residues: CASSLGPRVGDYEQYF.

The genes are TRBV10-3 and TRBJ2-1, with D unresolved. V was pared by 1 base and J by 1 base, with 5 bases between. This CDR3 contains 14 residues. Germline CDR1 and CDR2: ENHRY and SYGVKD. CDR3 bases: TGTGCCATCAGTGAGTACGAATCCTACAATGAGCAGTTCTTC. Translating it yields CAISEYESYNEQFF.